This paragraph covers one T cell receptor (beta chain) sequence. Its cognate antigen is unknown. Trimming removed 0 bases from V and 10 bases from J, with 9 bases in between. This CDR3 spans 11 amino acids. Germline values: CDR1 DFQATT, CDR2 SNEGSKA (reference sequence). This sample stems from a study of metastatic and nonmetastatic thyroid tumors. Across the study: A comparison of repertoires was made across blood and tumor or nodule tissue from malignant and benign thyroid patients. Study-wide points: Benign nodules were reported to have significantly lower TCR beta diversity than malignant thyroid tumors, in blood and tumor.

No treatment had been given to any patient before thyroid surgery. Methods used by the authors: Built for papillary thyroid cancer, a distant-metastasis classifier drew on CDR3 differences across clinicopathological groups. TCRdb re-processed the PCR reads through MiXCR. V and J calls and clone size were set by TCRdb, not the authors. Of approximately 11,000 clones in the sample, roughly 30% were seen once. This receptor was identified in a female donor with papillary thyroid cancer or a benign thyroid nodule (not recorded which). Some clones in this sample may be carry-over from other donors' samples. Sequencing was performed on tumor tissue. The chain employs TRBV20-1 and TRBJ1-1; D is unresolved. CDR3: CSARDLSGAFF. CDR3 in DNA: TGCAGTGCTAGAGATCTATCGGGAGCTTTCTTT.